This TCR beta chain was observed in a study of response to subunit inactivated influenza vaccine. Findings and limits, study-wide: Researchers suggested that each seasonal influenza vaccination recruits few new T cells.

TCRdb re-analysed the RT-PCR reads in MiXCR, keeping a single row per CDR3 protein. The table shows more than 550,000 distinct CDR3 sequences, with over 9.5% occurring only once. The CDR3 extends over 15 amino acids. Germline V lookup: CDR1 SGHVS, CDR2 FQNEAQ. Trimming removed 1 base from V and 10 bases from J, with 17 bases in between. This clonotype turned up a few times. The target antigen is unknown. The material sequenced was PBMCs from blood, taken on the day of vaccination. The chain is built from TRBV7-8 and TRBJ2-1, with D hard to call. The receptor comes from a man between 50 and 59 years old who received an inactivated influenza vaccine. CDR3 bases: TGTGCCAGCAGCTTAGGGCGTTTGGGCGATGAGGAGCAGTTCTTC. As protein: CASSLGRLGDEEQFF.